The clone carrying this TCR beta chain was counted a single time. The data stem from a study of blood T cell repertoires in COVID-19. Some clones are missing from TCRdb's copy, which holds only in-frame ones; the method was immunoSEQ multiplex PCR. Here the sample spans about 130,000 clones, roughly 83% being singletons. V gave up 5 bases and J gave up 2 bases; unmatched junction bases: 8. From germline, CDR1 is LNHDA and CDR2 SQIVND (reference sequence). The CDR3 has 16 residues. Sequencing was performed on peripheral blood. This TCR derives from a man between 35 and 55 years old with active or convalescent COVID-19. V and J are TRBV19 and TRBJ2-4; TRBD1 matches 8 bases. The CDR3 loop is CASSVGQASTKNIQYF. In nucleotides, the CDR3 is TGTGCCAGTAGTGTGGGACAGGCGTCGACCAAAAACATTCAGTACTTC.